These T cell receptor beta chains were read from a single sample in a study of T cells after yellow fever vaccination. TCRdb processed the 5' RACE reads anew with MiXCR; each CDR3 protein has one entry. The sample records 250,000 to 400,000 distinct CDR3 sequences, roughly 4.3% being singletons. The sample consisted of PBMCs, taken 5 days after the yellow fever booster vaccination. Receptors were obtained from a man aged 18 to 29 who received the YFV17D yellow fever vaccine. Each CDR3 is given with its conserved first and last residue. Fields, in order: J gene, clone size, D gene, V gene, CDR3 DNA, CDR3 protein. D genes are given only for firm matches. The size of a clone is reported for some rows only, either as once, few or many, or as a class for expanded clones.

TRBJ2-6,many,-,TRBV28,TGTGCCAGTCTCGACCGGTCTGGGGCCAACGTCCTGACTTTC,CASLDRSGANVLTF
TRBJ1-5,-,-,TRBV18,TGTGCCAGCTCACCCTCAAACTATCAGCCCCAGCATTTT,CASSPSNYQPQHF
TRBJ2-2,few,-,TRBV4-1,TGCGCCAGCAGCCAAGATCGGTCAGCGAACACCGGGGAGCTGTTTTTT,CASSQDRSANTGELFF
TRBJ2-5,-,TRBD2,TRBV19,TGTGCCAGTAGTACTCGGGGACTAGCGGAAGAGACCCAGTACTTC,CASSTRGLAEETQYF
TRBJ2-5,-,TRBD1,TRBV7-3,TGTGCCAGCAGCGTCGCCTCGGGCAGGGGGGAGACCCAGTACTTC,CASSVASGRGETQYF
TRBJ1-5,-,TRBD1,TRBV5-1,TGCGCCAGCAGCCCTGGGACAGAGAATCAGCCCCAGCATTTT,CASSPGTENQPQHF
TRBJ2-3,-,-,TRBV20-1,TGCAGTGCTAGAGATTCGGGCCGCAGGGGAGGCACAGATACGCAGTATTTT,CSARDSGRRGGTDTQYF
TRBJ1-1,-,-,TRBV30,TGTGCCTGGAGGAGGCAGGGCTTGAACACTGAAGCTTTCTTT,CAWRRQGLNTEAFF
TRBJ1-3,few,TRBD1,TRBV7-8,TGTGCCAGCGCAGGGGGCCCCGGGGTTACCATATATTTT,CASAGGPGVTIYF
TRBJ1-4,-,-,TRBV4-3,TGCGCCAGCAGCCAGGGGGTCAACGGGGAAACTAATGAAAAACTGTTTTTT,CASSQGVNGETNEKLFF
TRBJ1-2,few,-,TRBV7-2,TGTGCCAGCATCGACGGGCCGGGGGTTCGGGGCTACACCTTC,CASIDGPGVRGYTF
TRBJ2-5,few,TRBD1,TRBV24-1,TGTGCCACCAGTGATGGGGACAGAAGTATCCAAGAGACCCAGTACTTC,CATSDGDRSIQETQYF
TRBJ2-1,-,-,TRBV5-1,TGCGCCAGCAGCCTTGGCGGTTCGGCAGGCTACAATGAGCAGTTCTTC,CASSLGGSAGYNEQFF
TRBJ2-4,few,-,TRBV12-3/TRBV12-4,TGTGCCAGCACCCCTAGAGGCGGGGGCACCAAAAACATTCAGTACTTC,CASTPRGGGTKNIQYF
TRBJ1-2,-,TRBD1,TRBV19,TGTGCCAGTAGTATATCCCTCCCACAGGGGGTAGGCTATGGCTACACCTTC,CASSISLPQGVGYGYTF
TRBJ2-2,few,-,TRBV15,TGTGCCACCAGCAGAGATTTGGCCGGGGAGCTGTTTTTT,CATSRDLAGELFF
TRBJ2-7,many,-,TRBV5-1,TGCGCCAGCAGCCCGGGACGGAGCTCCTACGAGCAGTACTTC,CASSPGRSSYEQYF
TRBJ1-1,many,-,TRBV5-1,TGCGCCAGCAGCTTGTTAGGGGCGAACACTGAAGCTTTCTTT,CASSLLGANTEAFF
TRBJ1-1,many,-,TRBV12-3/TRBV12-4,TGTGCCAGCAGTTCGTGGGCCGAGGTGACTGAAGCTTTCTTT,CASSSWAEVTEAFF
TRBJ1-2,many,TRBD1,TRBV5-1,TGCGCCAGCAGCTTGGGTCAACAGGGGGCAATTTCTGCCTATGGCTACACCTTC,CASSLGQQGAISAYGYTF
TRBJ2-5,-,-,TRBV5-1,TGCGCCAGCAGCGGGGGGAATACACGACTGCAAGAGACCCAGTACTTC,CASSGGNTRLQETQYF
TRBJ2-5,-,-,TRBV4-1,TGCGCCAGCAGCCTCCGGTTCCCGGGCCCATGGCAGACCCAGTACTTC,CASSLRFPGPWQTQYF
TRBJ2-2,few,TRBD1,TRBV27,TGTGCCAGCTCGGTACAGGGGGCCCTACTGAACACCGGGGAGCTGTTTTTT,CASSVQGALLNTGELFF
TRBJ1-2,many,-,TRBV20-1,TGCAGTGCTAGAACCGAGGGACTGAACTATGGCTACACCTTC,CSARTEGLNYGYTF
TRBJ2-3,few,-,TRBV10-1,TGCGCCAGCAGTGAGAGTGTCGGGGGCCCAGATACGCAGTATTTT,CASSESVGGPDTQYF
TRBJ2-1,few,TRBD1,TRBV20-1,TGCAGTGCTAGAAGACAGGGCTCCTACAATGAGCAGTTCTTC,CSARRQGSYNEQFF
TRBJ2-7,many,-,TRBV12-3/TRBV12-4,TGTGCCAGCAGTTTGGGGCAGGACTTATACGAGCAGTACTTC,CASSLGQDLYEQYF
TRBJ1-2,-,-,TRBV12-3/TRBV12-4,TGTGCCAGCAGTTTTGGAACGGCTGGCTACACCTTC,CASSFGTAGYTF
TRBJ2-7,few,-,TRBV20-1,TGCAGTGCTCTCAAGGCGGGCGGCTCCTACGAGCAGTACTTC,CSALKAGGSYEQYF
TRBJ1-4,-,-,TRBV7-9,TGTGCCAGCAGCGAGGTACGGGCTAATGAAAAACTGTTTTTT,CASSEVRANEKLFF
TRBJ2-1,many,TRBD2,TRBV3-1,TGTGCCAGCAGCCATTTTTCGGTAGCGGGGGGAAATGAGCAGTTCTTC,CASSHFSVAGGNEQFF
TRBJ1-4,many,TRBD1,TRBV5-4,TGTGCCAGCAGCTCCCGACAGGGACCTAATGAAAAACTGTTTTTT,CASSSRQGPNEKLFF
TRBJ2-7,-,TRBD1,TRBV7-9,TGTGCCAGCAGAGCCGGACAGGGACGATCCGAGCAGTACTTC,CASRAGQGRSEQYF
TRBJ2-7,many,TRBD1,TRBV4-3,TGCGCCAGCAGCCAAGATTGGTCAGGGGGCCCCTACGAGCAGTACTTC,CASSQDWSGGPYEQYF
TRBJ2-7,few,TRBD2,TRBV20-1,TGCAGTGCTGGTGGAGCGGGGGGTTACTCCTACGAGCAGTACTTC,CSAGGAGGYSYEQYF
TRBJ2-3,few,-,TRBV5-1,TGCGCCAGCAGCTTGGGGTCCGGAGGGTCAGATACGCAGTATTTT,CASSLGSGGSDTQYF
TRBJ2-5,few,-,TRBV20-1,TGCAGTGCTAGCCACGGGGCTCAAGAGACCCAGTACTTC,CSASHGAQETQYF
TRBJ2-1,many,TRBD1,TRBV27,TGTGCCAGCAGTAAGACAGGGGGCTCCTACAATGAGCAGTTCTTC,CASSKTGGSYNEQFF
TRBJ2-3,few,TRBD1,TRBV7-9,TGTGCCAGCCATGTACCCACAGGGGGTGTCACAGATACGCAGTATTTT,CASHVPTGGVTDTQYF
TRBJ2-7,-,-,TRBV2,TGTGCCAGCAGTGAAGCAGGGAAGTTTCAGCAGTACTTC,CASSEAGKFQQYF
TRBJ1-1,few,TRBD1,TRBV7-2,TGTGCCAGCAGCTTAAGGGGCGGGACAGGGGAACTGAACACTGAAGCTTTCTTT,CASSLRGGTGELNTEAFF
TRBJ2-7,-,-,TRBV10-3,TGTGCCATCAGTGGCGCAGGGACGGAGGGCTACGAGCAGTACTTC,CAISGAGTEGYEQYF
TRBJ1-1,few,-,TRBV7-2,TGTGCCAGCAGCTTAGCCCCCGCATACTTAGACCCGTGGAACACTGAAGCTTTCTTT,CASSLAPAYLDPWNTEAFF
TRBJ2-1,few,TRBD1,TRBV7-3,TGTGCCAGCAGCTTTTCCGGGACAGGGCACAATGAGCAGTTCTTC,CASSFSGTGHNEQFF
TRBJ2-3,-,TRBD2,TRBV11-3,TGTGCCAGCAGCTCCGTAGCGGGGGGGCCGGTAGATACGCAGTATTTT,CASSSVAGGPVDTQYF
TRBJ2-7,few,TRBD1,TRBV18,TGTGCCAGCTCACCCGGACAGGGGACCTCCTACGAGCAGTACTTC,CASSPGQGTSYEQYF
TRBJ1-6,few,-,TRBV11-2,TGTGCCAGCAGCTTAGCTGTTCAGCTTACACCCCTCCACTTT,CASSLAVQLTPLHF
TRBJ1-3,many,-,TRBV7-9,TGTGCCAGCAGTTCCCTGTCGTACATCTCTGGAAACACCATATATTTT,CASSSLSYISGNTIYF
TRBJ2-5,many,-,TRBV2,TGTGCCAGCAGTGAAGCGCGAGGGGGGTCAGAGACCCAGTACTTC,CASSEARGGSETQYF
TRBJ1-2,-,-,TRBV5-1,TGCGCCAGCAGACAGGTGGCTCAACCTAACTATGGCTACACCTTC,CASRQVAQPNYGYTF
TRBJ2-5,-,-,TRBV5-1,TGCGCCAGCAGCCGACCAGGGGCGGGTCCAGAGACCCAGTACTTC,CASSRPGAGPETQYF
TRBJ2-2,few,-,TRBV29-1,TGCAGCGTTGCTCCACTGGGGGTAAACACCGGGGAGCTGTTTTTT,CSVAPLGVNTGELFF
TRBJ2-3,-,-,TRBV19,TGTGCCACCAAAGACTACTCCGCAGATACGCAGTATTTT,CATKDYSADTQYF
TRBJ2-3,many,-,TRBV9,TGTGCCAGCAGCGTAGTCCCTGCAACAGATACGCAGTATTTT,CASSVVPATDTQYF
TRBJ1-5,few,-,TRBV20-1,TGCAGTGCTATCTCGGGGGCGGTTCAGCCCCAGCATTTT,CSAISGAVQPQHF
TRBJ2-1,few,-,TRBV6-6,TGTGCCAGCAGTGTGAGGGGAGGTGAGCAGTTCTTC,CASSVRGGEQFF
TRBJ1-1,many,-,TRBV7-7,TGTGCTAGCAGCTTAGTCGCGGGGGCTGAAGCTTTCTTT,CASSLVAGAEAFF
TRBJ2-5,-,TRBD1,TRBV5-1,TGCGCCAGCAGCGTAGGGACAGGTCCGGGAGAGACCCAGTACTTC,CASSVGTGPGETQYF
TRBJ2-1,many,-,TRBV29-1,TGCAGCGTTGCCCTACGACTAGTTACGAATGAGCAGTTCTTC,CSVALRLVTNEQFF
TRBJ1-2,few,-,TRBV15,TGTGCCACCAGCATAACAGGGTATGGCTACACCTTC,CATSITGYGYTF